This T cell receptor beta chain was retrieved from a study of cytomegalovirus exposure and HLA in healthy donors. General observations from the study: The study recorded 150 to 200 TCR beta chains that were cytomegalovirus-associated. V- and J-gene trimming in TCR beta was tied to a missense DCLRE1C variant by an analysis performed later.

On this clone itself: Antigen unknown.

PCR was performed using 60 Vbeta and 13 Jbeta primers. The repertoire was sequenced with immunoSEQ multiplex PCR; TCRdb's copy has only in-frame clones and lacks some. The sample carries about 120,000 clones, 74% recorded once. Germline V lookup: CDR1 SGHTA, CDR2 FQGNSA. V lost 4 bases and J 9 bases, leaving 16 bases between the germline ends. The CDR3 is 14 amino acids. This clonotype was obtained from a man aged 40-55 years in good health and CMV-seropositive. The sample taken for sequencing was PBMCs. The genes are TRBV7-2 and TRBJ1-5, with D uncertain. Here the CDR3 reads CASSSVDGVLPQHF. CDR3 coding DNA: TGTGCCAGCAGCTCAGTGGACGGGGTGCTGCCCCAGCATTTT.